The T cell receptor (beta chain) under discussion was sequenced for a study of CD8+CD57+ T cells in acquired aplastic anemia. The TCR beta profiling, which covered VDJ combination and CDR3 sequence, was carried out using genomic DNA as the template. TCRdb processed the reads anew with MiXCR; each CDR3 protein has one entry. In the table there are 150,000 to 200,000 distinct CDR3 sequences, approximately 48% of which are singletons. As to this clonotype: Its antigen remains unidentified.

From germline, CDR1 is LNHDA and CDR2 SQIVND (reference sequence). V was cut by 5 bases and J by 8 bases, with 12 bases left in between. This CDR3 has 13 amino acids. General study points: A significant difference in CD8+ Simpson's diversity between patients and controls was not found.

An expansion of CD8+CD57+ cells by flow cytometry had been shown in patients chosen for sequencing. The patients, all of them, had severe acquired aplastic anemia. At the time of blood sampling, patients had not yet received any therapy. V is TRBV19 and J is TRBJ1-4, with a possible D match to TRBD1 (6 bases). This TCR came from a human donor with aplastic anemia. The sequenced material came from sorted CD4+, CD8+, or CD8+CD57+ T cells (not recorded which) from PBMCs. The CDR3 DNA reads TGTGCCAGTAGTCCAGGGGCCAGAGAAAAACTGTTTTTT. Translating it yields CASSPGAREKLFF.